Presented here are 29 T cell receptor beta chains from one specimen sequenced in a study of blood T cell repertoires in COVID-19. TCRdb's table, derived via immunoSEQ multiplex PCR, lists solely in-frame clones and lacks some. The data show around 63,000 clones, 70% to 75% seen once. The sequencing input was peripheral blood. Every receptor here comes from a woman aged 45-65 years with active or convalescent COVID-19.

This chain uses TRBV2 with TRBJ2-1; TRBD1 aligns across 8 bases. Germline values: CDR1 SNHLY, CDR2 FYNNEI. The V and J ends lost 2 bases and 10 bases, in that order; junction bases with no gene match: 7. The CDR3 extends over 14 amino acids. Written as DNA, the CDR3 is TGTGCCAGCAGTGAAACCGGACAGGGATGGGAGCAGTTCTTC. Translating it yields CASSETGQGWEQFF.

The rearrangement joins TRBV5-1 to TRBJ2-1; 7 nucleotides align to TRBD1. This CDR3 is built from 14 residues. The V gene's germline CDR1 is SGHRS and CDR2 YFSETQ. The ends lost 3 bases at V and 3 bases at J; junction bases unmatched: 3. The CDR3 bases are TGCGCCAGCAGCTCGGCAGGGGGCTACAATGAGCAGTTCTTC. Protein: CASSSAGGYNEQFF.

The chain carries TRBV2 and TRBJ2-2; 8 nucleotides agree with TRBD1. The CDR3 consists of 14 residues. Per the germline V gene, CDR1 is SNHLY and CDR2 is FYNNEI. V gave up 5 bases and J gave up 4 bases; unmatched junction bases: 3. CDR3 sequence: CASSSGGSTGELFF. In DNA, the CDR3 is TGTGCCAGCAGTTCAGGGGGCAGCACCGGGGAGCTGTTTTTT.

This chain links TRBV19 with TRBJ2-1; TRBD2 agrees at 7 bases. Germline CDR1 and CDR2: LNHDA and SQIVND (reference sequence). The CDR3 spans 17 residues. V gave up 2 bases and J gave up 1 base; unmatched junction bases: 8. CDR3 nucleotide sequence: TGTGCCAGTAGTATAAGGGCTAGCGGAGATTCCTACAATGAGCAGTTCTTC. Residues: CASSIRASGDSYNEQFF. The full variable domain, with the rest looked up from reference TRBV19 and TRBJ2-1, is DGGITQSPKYLFRKEGQNVTLSCEQNLNHDAMYWYRQDPGQGLRLIYYSQIVNDFQKGDIAEGYSVSREKKESFPLTVTSAQKNPTAFYLCASSIRASGDSYNEQFFGPGTRLTVL.

This chain connects TRBV11-3 to TRBJ2-1; 8 bases line up with TRBD2. J lost 0 bases, V lost 5 bases, and 9 bases had no gene match. This CDR3 region has 17 residues. Germline V gene lookup returns CDR1 SGHNT and CDR2 YENEEA. The CDR3 protein is CASSVGGGRSSYNEQFF. CDR3 DNA sequence: TGTGCCAGCAGCGTAGGCGGCGGGAGGAGCTCCTACAATGAGCAGTTCTTC.

This clone showed up just a few times. The V and J genes are TRBV4-2 and TRBJ1-2, with D possibly TRBD1 on 5 matching bases. Germline CDR1 and CDR2: LGHNA and YNFKEQ. The germline V and J ends were trimmed by 1 base and 3 bases, with 12 bases remaining between them. CDR3 size: 15 residues. The CDR3 nucleotides are TGTGCCAGCAGCCAAGCAGGGACTGGAGACTATGGCTACACCTTC. Translated, it gives CASSQAGTGDYGYTF.

The V call is TRBV3-1 (or the pseudogene TRBV3-2), the J call TRBJ2-6; D may be TRBD1 (5 bases). The CDR3 consists of 17 residues. V lost 2 bases to trimming and J lost 4 bases, with 15 bases between them. CDR1 is LGHDT, CDR2 YNNKEL, per germline (reference sequence). The CDR3 DNA reads TGTGCCAGCAGCCAACCAGGGTTTAAATCCGGGGCCAACGTCCTGACTTTC. It encodes CASSQPGFKSGANVLTF.

The chain combines TRBV19 with TRBJ1-2; 12 positions agree with TRBD1. The CDR3 sequence is 15 residues long. Germline CDR1 is LNHDA and CDR2 is SQIVND (reference sequence). After removal of 4 bases from V and 8 bases from J, the junction contained 8 bases not matched to a gene. The CDR3 loop is CASSNPGQGAKGYTF. CDR3 nucleotide sequence: TGTGCCAGTAGTAATCCGGGACAGGGGGCAAAAGGCTACACCTTC.

V usage is TRBV10-3 and J usage is TRBJ1-5; no definite D call. The CDR3 is 15 residues long. Trimming took off 7 bases at V and 0 bases at J, with 13 bases between the two ends. Germline V gene sequence: CDR1 ENHRY, CDR2 SYGVKD. The CDR3 bases are TGTGCCATCACTCGAGACTGTGATAGCAATCAGCCCCAGCATTTT. It codes for CAITRDCDSNQPQHF.

The gene calls are TRBV5-1 and TRBJ1-1; 9 bases are shared with TRBD1. The junction had 7 bases not matched to a gene; V was cut back by 0 bases and J by 7 bases. The CDR3 loop spans 15 amino acids. CDR1 and CDR2 (germline): SGHRS, YFSETQ. CDR3 amino acids: CASSLEGTGRHEAFF. CDR3 in DNA: TGCGCCAGCAGCTTGGAGGGGACAGGGCGTCATGAAGCTTTCTTT.

This clone has only a few counts. This sequence joins TRBV19 and TRBJ1-1; D is perhaps TRBD1 (6 bases). V was pared by 3 bases and J by 5 bases, with 10 bases between. The CDR3 is 13 residues long. The germline gives CDR1 LNHDA, CDR2 SQIVND (reference sequence). DNA of the CDR3: TGTGCCAGTAGTATGACAGGAAGGACTGAAGCTTTCTTT. This translates into CASSMTGRTEAFF.

V is TRBV18 and J is TRBJ2-7; possibly TRBD2 for D (5 bases). This CDR3 is 13 amino acids long. V dropped 3 bases and J dropped 4 bases, with 10 bases sitting between them. CDR1 is KGHSH and CDR2 is LQKENI in the germline V gene. The CDR3, as DNA: TGTGCCAGCTCACCGGGCCGGGGTTACGAGCAGTACTTC. Amino acid sequence: CASSPGRGYEQYF.

This chain joins TRBV19 and TRBJ2-5; 11 nucleotides agree with TRBD2. CDR1 and CDR2 (germline): LNHDA, SQIVND (reference sequence). The CDR3 spans 18 residues. Trimming at V came to 0 bases and at J to 1 base, leaving 7 bases not matched to a gene. Written as DNA, the CDR3 is TGTGCCAGTAGTATAGATCCGCCAGGACTAGCGGGCCAAGAGACCCAGTACTTC. Amino acids: CASSIDPPGLAGQETQYF.

The V gene is TRBV19, the J gene TRBJ2-1; D gene unclear. The V end was cut by 3 bases, the J end by 5 bases, with 14 bases between. CDR1 is LNHDA, CDR2 SQIVND, per germline (reference sequence). The CDR3 covers 15 residues. CDR3 in DNA: TGTGCCAGTAGTATCGGTCCTCCGTTGGACAATGAGCAGTTCTTC. Its translation is CASSIGPPLDNEQFF. The variable domain in full, completed from reference TRBV19 and TRBJ2-1, reads DGGITQSPKYLFRKEGQNVTLSCEQNLNHDAMYWYRQDPGQGLRLIYYSQIVNDFQKGDIAEGYSVSREKKESFPLTVTSAQKNPTAFYLCASSIGPPLDNEQFFGPGTRLTVL.

The chain uses TRBV13 and TRBJ2-1, with 14 bases identical to TRBD2. The germline V gene has CDR1 PRHDT and CDR2 FYEKMQ (reference sequence). V lost 5 bases, J lost 7 bases, and 4 bases stayed unmatched. The CDR3 extends over 15 amino acids. CDR3: CASSPGTSGRNEQFF. CDR3 in DNA: TGTGCCAGCAGCCCCGGGACTAGCGGGAGAAATGAGCAGTTCTTC.

Here the CDR3 reads CASTLPTPGGAGYEQYF. DNA of the CDR3: TGTGCCAGCACCCTTCCAACCCCAGGGGGCGCGGGCTACGAGCAGTACTTC. The chain carries TRBV5-6 and TRBJ2-7; the match to TRBD1 covers 8 bases. This CDR3 has 17 amino acids. Germline V gives CDR1 SGHDT, CDR2 YYEEEE. Trimming took 6 bases from V and 3 from J; bases not matched to a gene: 17.

In its sample, this clone was seen once. This CDR3 reads CSVGTSSGGELFF. CDR3 bases: TGCAGCGTCGGGACTAGCAGTGGCGGGGAGCTGTTTTTT. The rearrangement uses TRBV29-1 and TRBJ2-2; 9 nucleotides line up with TRBD2. This CDR3 comprises 13 residues. J gave up 7 bases and V 6 bases, and 6 bases lay outside the gene matches. Germline loops: CDR1 SQVTM, CDR2 ANQGSEA.

This clone came up once. The rearrangement uses TRBV19 and TRBJ2-3; the match to TRBD1 covers 7 bases. With V trimmed by 11 bases and J by 2 bases, 10 bases remained unmatched. The CDR3 consists of 14 residues. The V gene's germline CDR1 is LNHDA and CDR2 SQIVND (reference sequence). The CDR3 loop reads CALPGTASTDTQYF. CDR3 coding DNA: TGTGCCTTACCCGGGACAGCGTCCACAGATACGCAGTATTTT.

The rearrangement uses TRBV11-2 and TRBJ1-6, with D perhaps matching TRBD1 (5 bases). Per germline, CDR1 SGHAT and CDR2 FQNNGV. Trimming pared 4 bases from V and 11 bases from J, leaving 15 bases between. This CDR3 has 14 amino acids. The CDR3 protein is CASSSGAGTTPLHF. The CDR3 bases are TGTGCCAGCAGCTCCGGTGCGGGGACGACACCCCTCCACTTT.

This clone was observed a single time. The chain links TRBV10-3 to TRBJ2-5, with 14 bases identical to TRBD2. Germline V gives CDR1 ENHRY, CDR2 SYGVKD. The junction had 0 bases not matched to a gene; V was cut back by 4 bases and J by 5 bases. The CDR3 extends over 14 amino acids. CDR3 loop: CAISGLAGGETQYF. CDR3 sequence (DNA): TGTGCCATCAGTGGACTAGCGGGAGGGGAGACCCAGTACTTC.

This clone was counted at least ten times. The chain carries TRBV27 and TRBJ2-7, with D perhaps TRBD2 (6 bases). V was pared by 0 bases and J by 1 base, with 7 bases between. This CDR3 is built from 14 residues. CDR1 is MNHEY and CDR2 is SMNVEV in the germline V gene (reference sequence). The CDR3 sequence: CASSLSGTSYEQYF. The CDR3 DNA follows: TGTGCCAGCAGTTTATCGGGGACTTCCTACGAGCAGTACTTC.

The J gene is TRBJ2-7, the V gene TRBV5-6, with 8 bases aligning to TRBD2. Trimming took 4 bases from V and 0 from J; bases not matched to a gene: 9. The length of the CDR3 is 16 residues. The germline gives CDR1 SGHDT, CDR2 YYEEEE. CDR3 sequence (DNA): TGTGCCAGCAGCCCCCCCGGCGGGAGGCTCTCCTACGAGCAGTACTTC. Translating it yields CASSPPGGRLSYEQYF.

The V call is TRBV9, the J call TRBJ2-7, with 12 bases aligning to TRBD2. The V gene end was trimmed by 1 base and the J gene end by 5 bases; junction bases not matched to a gene: 7. This CDR3 comprises 16 residues. Germline values: CDR1 SGDLS, CDR2 YYNGEE. CDR3 bases: TGTGCCAGCAGCGTACGGCGACTAGCGGGAGTCAACGAGCAGTACTTC. Amino acids: CASSVRRLAGVNEQYF.

This clone was seen a handful of times. The V call is TRBV3-1 (or the pseudogene TRBV3-2), the J call TRBJ1-1; no clear D gene. CDR3 length equals 13 residues. V lost 2 bases and J 5 bases, leaving 9 bases between the germline ends. Looked up from germline, CDR1 is LGHDT and CDR2 is YNNKEL (reference sequence). The CDR3 sequence is CASSQQSLTEAFF. In DNA form, the CDR3 reads TGTGCCAGCAGCCAACAGTCGTTGACTGAAGCTTTCTTT.

This sequence joins TRBV5-1 and TRBJ2-5; D possibly corresponds to TRBD1 (5 bases). From germline, CDR1 is SGHRS and CDR2 YFSETQ. The CDR3 is 12 residues long. V lost 0 bases and J 5 bases, leaving 5 bases between the germline ends. The CDR3 region has the DNA TGCGCCAGCAGCTTGGCAGGGGAGACCCAGTACTTC. It translates to CASSLAGETQYF.

The V gene is TRBV10-2, the J gene TRBJ2-7; TRBD1 matches at 9 bases. The CDR3 has 16 amino acids. J was trimmed by 5 bases and V by 4 bases; bases with no gene match: 12. Per the germline V gene, CDR1 is WSHSY and CDR2 is SAAADI. CDR3 residues: CASSGLGDRAVHEQYF. DNA for the CDR3: TGCGCCAGCAGTGGTCTCGGGGACAGGGCGGTCCACGAGCAGTACTTC.

This chain links TRBV2 with TRBJ2-1; D is perhaps TRBD2 (8 bases). This CDR3 contains 14 residues. Germline-derived CDR1 and CDR2 are SNHLY and FYNNEI. V lost 6 bases, J lost 9 bases, and 18 bases lay in between. Here the CDR3 reads CASSGLAGGGEQFF. CDR3 in DNA: TGTGCCAGCAGCGGACTAGCAGGGGGGGGTGAGCAGTTCTTC.

The rearrangement joins TRBV19 to TRBJ2-7, with D possibly matching TRBD1 (6 bases). This CDR3 contains 17 residues. Germline CDR1 is LNHDA and CDR2 is SQIVND (reference sequence). Between the trimmed V and J ends, which lost 7 bases and 0 bases, there was a span of 22 bases. CDR3 nucleotides: TGTGCCAGTATGGGGCGCCCTCGGGGACAAAGCTCCTACGAGCAGTACTTC. It translates to CASMGRPRGQSSYEQYF.

The rearrangement links TRBV7-8 to TRBJ2-2; 7 bases line up with TRBD2. Germline V CDR1 and CDR2: SGHVS, FQNEAQ. There are 16 residues in the CDR3. V was pared by 4 bases and J by 2 bases, with 7 bases of the junction left unmatched. CDR3 in DNA: TGTGCCAGCAGCTCAACTCCTAGCGGTAACACCGGGGAGCTGTTTTTT. Its translation is CASSSTPSGNTGELFF.